This is a list of T cell receptor beta chains from one sample in a study of identical twins. TCRdb reprocessed the 5' RACE reads via MiXCR and lists one record per CDR3 protein. Found here are hundreds of thousands of distinct CDR3 sequences, approximately 25% of them singletons; the top ten hold approximately 2.9%. These data also featured in a second study, about T cells expressing NK-cell markers.

The specimen was CD4+ T cells sorted from blood. Receptor source: a woman aged 18-29 years in good health. Both conserved end residues are part of each CDR3. D genes are given only for firm matches. Clone size appears in some rows only: once, few, many, or a class for an expanded clone.

TRBJ2-7 | few | NA | TRBV7-2 | CASSPGGRVIF | TGTGCCAGCAGTCCCGGGGGCAGGGTAATCTTC
TRBJ1-6 | few | NA | TRBV7-9 | CASSFTVSISPLHF | TGTGCCAGCAGCTTTACGGTTTCTATTTCACCCCTCCACTTT
TRBJ1-3 | few | TRBD1 | TRBV7-2 | CASSFTGGYSGNTIYF | TGTGCCAGCAGCTTCACAGGGGGATACTCTGGAAACACCATATATTTT
TRBJ2-3 | NA | NA | TRBV7-2 | CASSLGLVVDTQYF | TGTGCCAGCAGCTTAGGTCTAGTGGTAGATACGCAGTATTTT
TRBJ2-7 | few | TRBD2 | TRBV30 | CAWSVGGGSRYEQYF | TGTGCCTGGAGTGTAGGTGGCGGGAGTAGATACGAGCAGTACTTC
TRBJ1-4 | NA | NA | TRBV6-1 | CASTGFEEKLFF | TGTGCCAGCACGGGGTTCGAGGAAAAACTGTTTTTT
TRBJ1-5 | NA | NA | TRBV20-1 | CSARDRSIPHQPQHF | TGCAGTGCTAGAGATCGGTCGATCCCGCATCAGCCCCAGCATTTT
TRBJ1-1 | NA | NA | TRBV6-1 | CASSRGKILNTEAFF | TGTGCCAGCAGTCGTGGGAAGATTCTGAACACTGAAGCTTTCTTT
TRBJ1-1 | NA | NA | TRBV7-2 | CASSSRPQGTEAFF | TGTGCCAGCAGCTCGCGCCCCCAAGGGACTGAAGCTTTCTTT
TRBJ2-7 | NA | NA | TRBV6-2/TRBV6-3 | CASMGNSGEQYF | TGTGCCAGCATGGGGAACTCAGGCGAGCAGTACTTC
TRBJ1-2 | many | TRBD1 | TRBV12-3/TRBV12-4 | CASSRGQLYGYTF | TGTGCCAGCAGTCGGGGACAGCTCTATGGCTACACCTTC
TRBJ2-3 | NA | NA | TRBV30 | CAWSGGGTRDTQYF | TGTGCCTGGAGTGGGGGCGGAACGAGGGATACGCAGTATTTT
TRBJ1-1 | few | TRBD1 | TRBV12-3/TRBV12-4 | CASSLEAGQGFYGTEAFF | TGTGCCAGCAGTTTGGAGGCGGGACAGGGTTTTTACGGCACTGAAGCTTTCTTT
TRBJ2-7 | few | NA | TRBV5-1 | CASSLFLANYEQYF | TGCGCCAGCAGCTTGTTCCTAGCTAACTACGAGCAGTACTTC
TRBJ1-4 | NA | NA | TRBV6-5 | CASSYRPGNEKLFF | TGTGCCAGCAGTTACCGACCCGGGAATGAAAAACTGTTTTTT
TRBJ2-3 | NA | TRBD2 | TRBV7-2 | CASSPYRTSRKNTQYF | TGTGCCAGCAGCCCGTATCGGACTAGCCGGAAGAATACGCAGTATTTT
TRBJ2-1 | NA | TRBD2 | TRBV6-6 | CAASQGLGLFF | TGTGCCGCAAGTCAGGGACTAGGGTTATTCTTC
TRBJ2-5 | NA | NA | TRBV6-5 | CASGKETQYF | TGTGCCAGCGGGAAAGAGACCCAGTACTTC
TRBJ2-5 | few | NA | TRBV7-6 | CASQLRGRSRETQYF | TGTGCCTCCCAATTACGGGGGAGGTCTCGGGAGACCCAGTACTTC
TRBJ2-7 | NA | TRBD2 | TRBV5-6 | CASTPSPGTSGYEQYF | TGTGCCAGCACCCCCAGTCCCGGGACTAGCGGCTACGAGCAGTACTTC
TRBJ2-1 | NA | NA | TRBV5-1 | CAGSQDPKTYNEQFF | TGCGCCGGCAGCCAGGACCCTAAAACGTACAATGAGCAGTTCTTC
TRBJ2-3 | once | TRBD2 | TRBV20-1 | CSGRAGGHTQYF | TGCAGTGGTAGGGCGGGAGGTCATACGCAGTATTTT
TRBJ2-1 | NA | NA | TRBV6-2/TRBV6-3 | CASRGPRVPNEQFF | TGTGCCAGCAGAGGACCTAGGGTCCCAAATGAGCAGTTCTTC
TRBJ2-1 | NA | TRBD2 | TRBV10-2 | CASRTGSSGGNNEQFF | TGCGCCAGCAGGACCGGAAGTAGCGGGGGGAACAATGAGCAGTTCTTC
TRBJ1-1 | NA | NA | TRBV7-3 | CASSLLGGENTEAFF | TGTGCCAGCAGCTTATTGGGCGGGGAGAACACTGAAGCTTTCTTT
TRBJ2-5 | NA | NA | TRBV29-1 | CSVGGKRGRAGETQYF | TGCAGCGTTGGAGGAAAAAGGGGGAGGGCCGGGGAGACCCAGTACTTC
TRBJ2-1 | NA | NA | TRBV7-9 | CASSLDFYVRNEQFF | TGTGCCAGCAGCTTAGATTTCTACGTCCGCAATGAGCAGTTCTTC
TRBJ1-1 | few | NA | TRBV6-6 | CATQPNTEAFF | TGTGCCACCCAGCCGAACACTGAAGCTTTCTTT
TRBJ2-1 | NA | NA | TRBV7-2 | CASSLALGSGLGYEQFF | TGTGCCAGCAGCTTAGCCCTTGGAAGCGGCCTAGGCTATGAGCAGTTCTTC
TRBJ1-3 | few | NA | TRBV2 | CASSGPPGNTIYF | TGTGCCAGCAGTGGTCCCCCTGGAAACACCATATATTTT
TRBJ1-2 | NA | NA | TRBV5-6 | CASGPGLLYGYTF | TGTGCCAGCGGCCCCGGACTCCTTTATGGCTACACCTTC
TRBJ1-1 | NA | NA | TRBV9 | CASSARVVNTEAFF | TGTGCCAGCAGCGCCAGGGTCGTGAACACTGAAGCTTTCTTT
TRBJ2-1 | NA | NA | TRBV20-1 | CSASKNKDEQFF | TGCAGTGCTAGTAAGAATAAGGATGAGCAGTTCTTC
TRBJ2-1 | once | TRBD2 | TRBV20-1 | CSARGLAGGVYNEQFF | TGCAGTGCCAGAGGACTAGCGGGGGGGGTCTACAATGAGCAGTTCTTC
TRBJ1-1 | many | NA | TRBV12-3/TRBV12-4 | CASSSRTENTEAFF | TGTGCCAGCAGTTCAAGGACCGAGAACACTGAAGCTTTCTTT
TRBJ2-1 | few | NA | TRBV5-1 | CASSLSGAGNEQFF | TGCGCCAGCAGCTTATCGGGGGCCGGTAATGAGCAGTTCTTC
TRBJ2-7 | few | NA | TRBV7-8 | CASSLIKEQYF | TGTGCCAGCAGCTTAATTAAGGAGCAGTACTTC
TRBJ2-7 | NA | TRBD2 | TRBV4-2 | CASSSPPSQRGFLVGYEQYF | TGTGCCAGCAGTTCTCCCCCCTCCCAGCGGGGGTTTCTGGTGGGCTACGAGCAGTACTTC
TRBJ1-5 | few | NA | TRBV20-1 | CSARDPSSRVQHQPQHF | TGCAGTGCTAGAGATCCGTCATCCAGGGTCCAACATCAGCCCCAGCATTTT
TRBJ2-1 | few | TRBD2 | TRBV5-1 | CASSPIAGGPGNEQFF | TGCGCCAGCAGCCCCATAGCGGGAGGGCCGGGCAATGAGCAGTTCTTC
TRBJ2-5 | NA | NA | TRBV5-1 | CASSLGTGLQETQYF | TGCGCCAGCAGCTTGGGAACGGGGCTCCAAGAGACCCAGTACTTC
TRBJ2-3 | NA | NA | TRBV6-1 | CASSRGSRTDTQYF | TGTGCCAGCTCCCGCGGGTCACGCACAGATACGCAGTATTTT
TRBJ2-7 | few | NA | TRBV7-2 | CASRGASYEQYF | TGTGCCAGCCGGGGGGCCTCCTACGAGCAGTACTTC
TRBJ1-1 | NA | NA | TRBV5-1 | CASSFVLMGSTEAFF | TGCGCCAGCAGCTTCGTCCTCATGGGGTCGACTGAAGCTTTCTTT
TRBJ2-3 | few | TRBD1 | TRBV12-3/TRBV12-4 | CASSPNGQGTDTQYF | TGTGCCAGCAGTCCCAACGGACAGGGCACAGATACGCAGTATTTT
TRBJ2-1 | once | NA | TRBV14 | CASSPVRRGNEQFF | TGTGCCAGCAGCCCCGTACGTAGGGGCAATGAGCAGTTCTTC
TRBJ1-6 | NA | NA | TRBV5-1 | CASSLRQDNSPLHF | TGCGCCAGCAGCTTGCGGCAGGATAATTCACCCCTCCACTTT
TRBJ1-1 | few | NA | TRBV20-1 | CSATAGSDTEAFF | TGCAGTGCTACCGCAGGGAGTGACACTGAAGCTTTCTTT